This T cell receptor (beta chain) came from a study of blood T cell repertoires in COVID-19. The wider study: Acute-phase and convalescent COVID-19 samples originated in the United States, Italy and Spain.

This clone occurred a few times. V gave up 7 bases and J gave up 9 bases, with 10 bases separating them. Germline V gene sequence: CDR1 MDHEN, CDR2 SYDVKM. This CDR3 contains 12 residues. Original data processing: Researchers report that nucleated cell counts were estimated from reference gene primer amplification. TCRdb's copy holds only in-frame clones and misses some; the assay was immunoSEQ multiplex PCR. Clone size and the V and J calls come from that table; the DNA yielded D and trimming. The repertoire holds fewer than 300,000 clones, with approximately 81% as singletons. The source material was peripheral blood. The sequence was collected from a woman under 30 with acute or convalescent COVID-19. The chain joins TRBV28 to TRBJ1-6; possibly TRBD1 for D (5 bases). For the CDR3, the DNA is TGTGCCAGCACTTGGGGGGTTTCACCCCTCCACTTT. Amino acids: CASTWGVSPLHF.